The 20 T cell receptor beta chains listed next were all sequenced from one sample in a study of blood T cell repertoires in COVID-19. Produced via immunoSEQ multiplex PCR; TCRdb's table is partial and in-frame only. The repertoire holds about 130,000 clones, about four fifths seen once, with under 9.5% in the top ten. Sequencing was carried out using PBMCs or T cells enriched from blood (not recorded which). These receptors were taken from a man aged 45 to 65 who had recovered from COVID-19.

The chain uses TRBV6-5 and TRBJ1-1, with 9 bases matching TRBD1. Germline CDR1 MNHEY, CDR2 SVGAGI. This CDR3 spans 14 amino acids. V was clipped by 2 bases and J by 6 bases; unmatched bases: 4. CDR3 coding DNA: TGTGCCAGCAGTTACGCGGGGACAGGGCCTGAAGCTTTCTTT. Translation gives CASSYAGTGPEAFF.

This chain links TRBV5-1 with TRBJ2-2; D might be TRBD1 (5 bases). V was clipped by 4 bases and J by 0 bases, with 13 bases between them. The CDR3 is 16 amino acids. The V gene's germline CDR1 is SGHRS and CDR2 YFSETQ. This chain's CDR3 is CASSVSGYPNTGELFF. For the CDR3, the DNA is TGCGCCAGCAGCGTCTCAGGGTACCCGAACACCGGGGAGCTGTTTTTT.

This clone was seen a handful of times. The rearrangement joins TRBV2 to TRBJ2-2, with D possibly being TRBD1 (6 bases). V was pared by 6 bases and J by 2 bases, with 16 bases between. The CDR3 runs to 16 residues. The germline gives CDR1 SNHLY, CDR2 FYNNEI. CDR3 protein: CASRDRWTPNTGELFF. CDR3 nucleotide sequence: TGTGCCAGCAGGGACAGATGGACCCCAAACACCGGGGAGCTGTTTTTT.

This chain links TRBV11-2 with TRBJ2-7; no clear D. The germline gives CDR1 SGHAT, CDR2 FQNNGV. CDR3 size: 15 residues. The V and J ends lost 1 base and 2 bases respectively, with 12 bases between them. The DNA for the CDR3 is TGTGCCAGCAGCTTAGCGGCAGGCCCTACCTACGAGCAGTACTTC. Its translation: CASSLAAGPTYEQYF.

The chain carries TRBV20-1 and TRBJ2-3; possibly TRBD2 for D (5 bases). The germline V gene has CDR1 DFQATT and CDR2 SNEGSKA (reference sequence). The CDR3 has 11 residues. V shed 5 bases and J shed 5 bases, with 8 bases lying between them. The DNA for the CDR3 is TGCAGTGCTCGACGGGGAGATACGCAGTATTTT. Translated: CSARRGDTQYF.

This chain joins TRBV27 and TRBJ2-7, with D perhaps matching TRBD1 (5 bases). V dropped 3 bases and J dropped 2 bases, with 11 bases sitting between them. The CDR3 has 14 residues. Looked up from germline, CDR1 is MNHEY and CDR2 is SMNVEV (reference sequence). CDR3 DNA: TGTGCCAGCAGTTTGTCAGGGCCAGCCTACGAGCAGTACTTC. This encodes CASSLSGPAYEQYF.

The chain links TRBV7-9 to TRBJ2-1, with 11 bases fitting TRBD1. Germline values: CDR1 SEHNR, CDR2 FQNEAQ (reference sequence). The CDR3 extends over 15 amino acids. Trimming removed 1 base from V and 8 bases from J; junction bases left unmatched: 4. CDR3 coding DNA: TGTGCCAGCAGCTTAGGTCGGGACAGGGGGGATGAGCAGTTCTTC. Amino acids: CASSLGRDRGDEQFF.

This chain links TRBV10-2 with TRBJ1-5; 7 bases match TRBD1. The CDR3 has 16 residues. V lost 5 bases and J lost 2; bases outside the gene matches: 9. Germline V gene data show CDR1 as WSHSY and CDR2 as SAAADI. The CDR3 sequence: CASSKRDRGGNQPQHF. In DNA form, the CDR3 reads TGCGCCAGCAGTAAGAGGGACAGAGGAGGCAATCAGCCCCAGCATTTT.

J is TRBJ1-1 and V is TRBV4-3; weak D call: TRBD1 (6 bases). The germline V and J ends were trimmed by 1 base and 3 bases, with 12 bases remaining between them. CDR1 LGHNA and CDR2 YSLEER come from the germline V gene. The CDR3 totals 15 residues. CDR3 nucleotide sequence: TGCGCCAGCAGCCAAGCGAGCAGGGGTCACACTGAAGCTTTCTTT. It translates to CASSQASRGHTEAFF.

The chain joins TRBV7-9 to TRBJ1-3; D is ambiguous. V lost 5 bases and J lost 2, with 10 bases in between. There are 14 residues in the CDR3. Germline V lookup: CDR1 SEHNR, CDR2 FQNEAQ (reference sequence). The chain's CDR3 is CASSPGNAGNTIYF. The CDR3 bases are TGTGCCAGCAGCCCGGGGAACGCTGGAAACACCATATATTTT.

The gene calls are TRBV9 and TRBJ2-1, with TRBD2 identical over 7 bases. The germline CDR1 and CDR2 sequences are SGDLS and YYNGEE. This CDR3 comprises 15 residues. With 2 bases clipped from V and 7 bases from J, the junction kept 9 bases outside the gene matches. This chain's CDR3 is CASSVGGGSGNEQFF. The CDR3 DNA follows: TGTGCCAGCAGCGTGGGGGGAGGGAGCGGGAATGAGCAGTTCTTC. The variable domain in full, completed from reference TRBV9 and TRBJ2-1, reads DSGVTQTPKHLITATGQRVTLRCSPRSGDLSVYWYQQSLDQGLQFLIQYYNGEERAKGNILERFSAQQFPDLHSELNLSSLELGDSALYFCASSVGGGSGNEQFFGPGTRLTVL.

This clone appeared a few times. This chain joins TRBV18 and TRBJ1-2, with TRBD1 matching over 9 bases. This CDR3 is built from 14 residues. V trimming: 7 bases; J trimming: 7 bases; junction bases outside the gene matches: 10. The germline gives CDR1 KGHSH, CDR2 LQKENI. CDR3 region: CASLEGTGFFGYTF. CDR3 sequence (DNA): TGTGCCAGCTTGGAAGGGACAGGGTTCTTTGGCTACACCTTC.

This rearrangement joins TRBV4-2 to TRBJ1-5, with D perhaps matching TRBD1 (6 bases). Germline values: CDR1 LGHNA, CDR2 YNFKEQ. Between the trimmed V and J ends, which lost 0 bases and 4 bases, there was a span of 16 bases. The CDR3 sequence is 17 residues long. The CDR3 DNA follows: TGTGCCAGCAGCCAAGATCAATGGCAGGGGCCGAATCAGCCCCAGCATTTT. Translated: CASSQDQWQGPNQPQHF.

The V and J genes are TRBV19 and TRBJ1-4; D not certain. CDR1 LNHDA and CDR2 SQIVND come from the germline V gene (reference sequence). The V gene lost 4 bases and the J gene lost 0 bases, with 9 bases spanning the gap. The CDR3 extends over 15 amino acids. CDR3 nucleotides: TGTGCCAGTAGTACTTCCGAGGCAACTAATGAAAAACTGTTTTTT. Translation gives CASSTSEATNEKLFF.

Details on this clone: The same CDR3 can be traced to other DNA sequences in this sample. Here the CDR3 DNA reads TGCGCCAGCAGCCAAGGAGACAGGGTAGAGACCCAGTACTTC. This codes for CASSQGDRVETQYF. The chain combines TRBV4-1 with TRBJ2-5, with 7 bases aligning to TRBD1. The CDR3 is 14 amino acids. Trimming took 1 base from V and 4 from J; bases not matched to a gene: 3. Germline V gene data show CDR1 as MGHRA and CDR2 as YSYEKL.

The CDR3 spells CASSQDPTGREVGTQYF. CDR3 bases: TGCGCCAGCAGCCAAGATCCGACGGGAAGGGAGGTGGGTACGCAGTATTTT. The J gene is TRBJ2-3, the V gene TRBV4-3, with D perhaps TRBD2 (6 bases). In germline, CDR1 is LGHNA, CDR2 YSLEER. The CDR3 spans 17 residues. Deletions cut 0 bases from V and 8 bases from J, with 21 bases between.

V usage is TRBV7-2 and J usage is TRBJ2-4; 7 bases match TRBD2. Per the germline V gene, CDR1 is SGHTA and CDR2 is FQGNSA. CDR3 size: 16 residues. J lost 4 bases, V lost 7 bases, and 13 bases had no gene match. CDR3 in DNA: TGTGCCAGCATCCCCGGAGTCAGGGAGGGGAAAAACATTCAGTACTTC. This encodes CASIPGVREGKNIQYF.

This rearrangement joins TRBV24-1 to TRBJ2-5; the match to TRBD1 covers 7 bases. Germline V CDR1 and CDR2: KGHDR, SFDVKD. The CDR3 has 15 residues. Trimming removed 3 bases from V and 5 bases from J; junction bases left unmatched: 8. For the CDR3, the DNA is TGTGCCACCAGTGATGCGACAGGGCCAGGGGAGACCCAGTACTTC. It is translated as CATSDATGPGETQYF.

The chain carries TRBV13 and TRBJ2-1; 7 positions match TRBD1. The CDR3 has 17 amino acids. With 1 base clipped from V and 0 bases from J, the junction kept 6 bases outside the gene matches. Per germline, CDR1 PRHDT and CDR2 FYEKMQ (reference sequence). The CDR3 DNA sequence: TGTGCCAGCAGCTTAGCCCCGACAGGGAACTCCTACAATGAGCAGTTCTTC. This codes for CASSLAPTGNSYNEQFF.

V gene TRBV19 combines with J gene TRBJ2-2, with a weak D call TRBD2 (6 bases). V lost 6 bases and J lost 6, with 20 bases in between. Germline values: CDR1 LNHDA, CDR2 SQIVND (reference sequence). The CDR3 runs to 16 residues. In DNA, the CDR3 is TGTGCCAGTAGACCGGGGGACCCGGGGATAGCCGGGGAGCTGTTTTTT. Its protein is CASRPGDPGIAGELFF. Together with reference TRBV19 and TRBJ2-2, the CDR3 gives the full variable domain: DGGITQSPKYLFRKEGQNVTLSCEQNLNHDAMYWYRQDPGQGLRLIYYSQIVNDFQKGDIAEGYSVSREKKESFPLTVTSAQKNPTAFYLCASRPGDPGIAGELFFGEGSRLTVL.